The present entry profiles one TCR beta chain with its context. Its antigen is undetermined. The data were taken from a study of regulatory T cells in long-lasting Graves disease. Overall study context: The study counted Graves' disease as persistent given over 5 years of antithyroid drugs and positive TSH receptor antibodies. Regarding the study as a whole: Thyroid tissue went unstudied; only peripheral blood was examined. Compared with new cases, persistent Graves' patients showed reduced TCR diversity.

Time point in this sample: persistent/refractory GD, antithyroid drugs over 5 years with positive TRAb. The TCR library was prepared using RNA isolated from PBMCs. The CDR3 has 14 amino acids. With V trimmed by 5 bases and J by 2 bases, 9 bases remained unmatched. The V gene's germline CDR1 is SQVTM and CDR2 ANQGSEA. Investigators prepared the TCR beta libraries by applying iRepertoire HTBI primers and Arm-PCR of CDR3 regions. Authors' methods: Spanning all samples, the identified segments comprised around 62 TRBV and around 15 TRBJ. Each CDR3 protein gets one entry after TCRdb re-called the multiplex PCR reads with MiXCR. The V and J calls come from TCRdb's annotation, not from the publication. The table shows fewer than 450,000 distinct CDR3 sequences, with around 21% occurring only once.

The sequence was obtained from a female donor with Graves disease. The sample consisted of peripheral blood mononuclear cells (PBMCs), taken when the disease was refractory, from a patient treated with antithyroid drugs. The V call is TRBV29-1, the J call TRBJ2-7; 7 bases line up with TRBD1. CDR3 in amino acids: CSVRVGGKTYEQYF. CDR3 nucleotide sequence: TGCAGCGTTCGGGTAGGGGGCAAGACCTACGAGCAGTACTTC.